This T cell receptor (beta chain) was captured in a study of human T cells and chemical hapten exposure. Study-wide background: Patch tests of 0.01% DPC on the upper back were read at 6 days.

Time point defined: pre-sensitization, week 0. Sample treatment: therapeutic diphenylcyclopropenone sensitization with weekly scalp DPC. In the case of this clonotype: Antigen: not known.

How the authors handled the data: Across samples, TCR counts had a median of approximately 100,000 and ranged from about 20,000 to 750,000. TCRdb re-called the RACE reads with MiXCR, one entry per CDR3 protein. TCRdb, rather than the study authors, made the V and J calls. The profile shows roughly 38,000 distinct CDR3 sequences, over 10% of them singletons. Study results and caveats: Expanded TCRs grouped into significantly more large CDR3 similarity clusters than controls produced.

The germline gives CDR1 MNHEY, CDR2 SVGEGT. Trimming at V came to 5 bases and at J to 0 bases, leaving 12 bases not matched to a gene. The length of the CDR3 is 20 residues. This receptor was identified in a woman aged 25-40 years with alopecia areata. Some clones in this sample may be carry-over from other donors' samples. The chain joins TRBV6-2 or TRBV6-3 to TRBJ2-1, with 14 bases that match TRBD2. The material sequenced was whole blood, taken in connection with sensitization to the hapten diphenylcyclopropenone (DPC). The CDR3 reads CASSDYIGLAGGHSYNEQFF. CDR3 nucleotide sequence: TGTGCCAGCAGTGATTACATTGGACTAGCGGGAGGACACTCCTACAATGAGCAGTTCTTC.